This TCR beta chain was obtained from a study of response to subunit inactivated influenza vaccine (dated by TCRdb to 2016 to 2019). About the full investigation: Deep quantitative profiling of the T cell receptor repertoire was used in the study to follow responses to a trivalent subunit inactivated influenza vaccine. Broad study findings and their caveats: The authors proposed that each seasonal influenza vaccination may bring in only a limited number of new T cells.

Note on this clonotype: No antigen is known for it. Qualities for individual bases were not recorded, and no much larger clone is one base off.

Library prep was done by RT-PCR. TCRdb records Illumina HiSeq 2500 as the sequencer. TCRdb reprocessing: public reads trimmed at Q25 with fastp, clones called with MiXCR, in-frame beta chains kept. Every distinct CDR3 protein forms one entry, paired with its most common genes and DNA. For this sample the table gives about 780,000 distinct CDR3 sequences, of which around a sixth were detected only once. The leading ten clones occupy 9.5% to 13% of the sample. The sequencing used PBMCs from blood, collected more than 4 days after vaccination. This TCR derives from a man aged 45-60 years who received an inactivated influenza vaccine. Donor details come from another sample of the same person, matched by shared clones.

Here the CDR3 is given as CATGLTSSGNTIYF. The DNA sequence is TGTGCCACCGGACTTACGAGCTCTGGAAACACCATATATTTT. Recombination linked TRBV10-3 to TRBJ1-3; the D gene cannot be resolved reliably. Trimming costs V 10 bases and J 0 bases, and their ends lie 13 bases apart. From the cysteine through the phenylalanine, the CDR3 covers 14 amino acids. Just the 42-base CDR3 DNA is kept, in frame starting at base 1. The germline V gene gives CDR1 as ENHRY and CDR2 as SYGVKD.